A single sample gave rise to the 14 T cell receptor beta chains below, sequenced in a study of T cell responses to AZD1222 COVID-19 vaccine. Libraries were prepared by immunoSEQ multiplex PCR; TCRdb keeps only in-frame clonotypes and omits some of them. The sample has around 140,000 clones, around 92% seen once. The sample was peripheral blood, taken 28 days after the second AZD1222 dose. The source is an adult who received the AZD1222 COVID-19 vaccine.

The chain employs TRBV6-1 and TRBJ2-1; perhaps TRBD1 as D (6 bases). CDR1 is MNHNS, CDR2 SASEGT, per germline. The CDR3 spans 14 residues. V lost 3 bases and J 4 bases, leaving 10 bases between the germline ends. The CDR3 is CASSEGDTYNEQFF. CDR3 nucleotides: TGTGCCAGCAGTGAGGGGGACACGTACAATGAGCAGTTCTTC.

The chain is built from TRBV18 and TRBJ1-3, with D maybe TRBD1 (5 bases). CDR3 length: 16 residues. Trimming removed 4 bases at V and 0 bases at J, with 13 bases between. CDR1 and CDR2 (germline): KGHSH, LQKENI. The CDR3 protein is CASSRRGRDSGNTIYF. In DNA, the CDR3 is TGTGCCAGCTCACGAAGGGGCAGGGACTCTGGAAACACCATATATTTT.

In its sample, this clone was seen once. The chain combines TRBV28 with TRBJ1-5; D is uncertain. With 3 bases removed from V and 6 bases from J, the gap between germline ends came to 9 bases. CDR3 length: 13 amino acids. Germline V gives CDR1 MDHEN, CDR2 SYDVKM. This chain's CDR3 is CASSFELPQPQHF. DNA for the CDR3: TGTGCCAGCAGTTTCGAGCTACCTCAGCCCCAGCATTTT.

This chain connects TRBV5-1 to TRBJ1-2; D possibly corresponds to TRBD1 (5 bases). V was pared by 2 bases and J by 4 bases, with 9 bases between. The V gene's germline CDR1 is SGHRS and CDR2 YFSETQ. The CDR3 runs to 13 residues. CDR3 sequence (DNA): TGCGCCAGCAGCTTTGACGGGGGCTATGGCTACACCTTC. It yields the protein CASSFDGGYGYTF.

The J gene is TRBJ1-2, the V gene TRBV2; D gene ambiguous. Germline CDR1 and CDR2: SNHLY and FYNNEI. This CDR3 is built from 13 residues. V lost 2 bases to trimming and J lost 5 bases, with 9 bases between them. The CDR3 nucleotides read TGTGCCAGCAGTGAACAGGCTGGGTATGGCTACACCTTC. It encodes CASSEQAGYGYTF. Full variable domain (outside the CDR3, taken from reference TRBV2 and TRBJ1-2): EPEVTQTPSHQVTQMGQEVILRCVPISNHLYFYWYRQILGQKVEFLVSFYNNEISEKSEIFDDQFSVERPDGSNFTLKIRSTKLEDSAMYFCASSEQAGYGYTFGSGTRLTVV.

This chain uses TRBV15 with TRBJ1-5; D possibly corresponds to TRBD1 (5 bases). V was shortened by 4 bases and J by 7 bases, with 17 bases between the two germline ends. The length of the CDR3 is 15 residues. The germline V gene has CDR1 LNHNV and CDR2 YYDKDF (reference sequence). CDR3 sequence reads: CATSNSQGQGQPQHF. CDR3 nucleotide sequence: TGTGCCACCAGCAATAGCCAGGGTCAGGGCCAGCCCCAGCATTTT.

V gene TRBV19 combines with J gene TRBJ1-5, with 7 bases aligning to TRBD1. Germline V gene data show CDR1 as LNHDA and CDR2 as SQIVND (reference sequence). This CDR3 comprises 15 residues. With V trimmed by 2 bases and J by 2 bases, 3 bases remained unmatched. The CDR3, as DNA: TGTGCCAGTAGTATAAGACAGGGTGGCAATCAGCCCCAGCATTTT. It codes for CASSIRQGGNQPQHF.

This chain connects TRBV11-2 to TRBJ1-4; no clear D. The CDR3 sequence is 13 residues long. Germline CDR1 reads SGHAT; CDR2 reads FQNNGV. The V gene lost 3 bases and the J gene lost 10 bases, with 12 bases spanning the gap. Here the CDR3 DNA reads TGTGCCAGCAGCTTTGGCCCCGAGGGAAAACTGTTTTTT. Protein product: CASSFGPEGKLFF.

The chain joins TRBV30 to TRBJ2-3; tentative D call: TRBD2 (5 bases). This CDR3 has 13 residues. The germline gives CDR1 GTSNPN, CDR2 SVGIG (reference sequence). Trimming shortened V by 0 bases and J by 4 bases, and 8 bases separated the two germline ends. The DNA for the CDR3 is TGTGCCTGGAGTGTGGGAGTCGCAGATACGCAGTATTTT. It specifies CAWSVGVADTQYF. The whole variable domain, filled in from reference TRBV30 and TRBJ2-3, reads SQTIHQWPATLVQPVGSPLSLECTVEGTSNPNLYWYRQAAGRGLQLLFYSVGIGQISSEVPQNLSASRPQDRQFILSSKKLLLSDSGFYLCAWSVGVADTQYFGPGTRLTVL.

For the CDR3, the DNA is TGTGCCACCGGACGGCCATACGCTAACTATGGCTACACCTTC. The encoded protein is CATGRPYANYGYTF. V gene TRBV28 combines with J gene TRBJ1-2; no clear D. In germline, CDR1 is MDHEN, CDR2 SYDVKM. Between the trimmed V and J ends, which lost 10 bases and 0 bases, there was a span of 15 bases. There are 14 residues in the CDR3.

The rearrangement links TRBV3-1 (or the pseudogene TRBV3-2) to TRBJ1-2; weak D call: TRBD1 (5 bases). The CDR3 is 18 amino acids. Looked up from germline, CDR1 is LGHDT and CDR2 is YNNKEL (reference sequence). The ends were cut back, 0 bases at V and 2 bases at J, with 19 bases in the middle. CDR3: CASSQDLVEGPFNYGYTF. CDR3 DNA sequence: TGTGCCAGCAGCCAAGATTTGGTAGAGGGGCCTTTCAACTATGGCTACACCTTC.

This chain uses TRBV18 with TRBJ1-1, with 9 bases fitting TRBD1. There are 15 residues in the CDR3. Looked up from germline, CDR1 is KGHSH and CDR2 is LQKENI. Losses at the gene ends were 2 bases for V and 5 bases for J; bases not matched to a gene: 6. For the CDR3, the DNA is TGTGCCAGCTCACCAGAACAGGGGGCTAGGACTGAAGCTTTCTTT. Protein sequence: CASSPEQGARTEAFF.

This rearrangement joins TRBV11-2 to TRBJ2-7; D perhaps matches TRBD1 (5 bases). The germline V and J ends were trimmed by 1 base and 9 bases, with 13 bases remaining between them. Germline loops: CDR1 SGHAT, CDR2 FQNNGV. This CDR3 is built from 13 residues. This CDR3 reads CASSLGRVNRQYF. The CDR3 DNA reads as TGTGCCAGCAGCTTAGGCAGGGTAAACAGGCAGTACTTC.

This clone came up a few times. The CDR3 here is CASSQGVAVTYEQYF. The DNA for the CDR3 is TGTGCCAGCAGCCAAGGGGTAGCGGTAACCTACGAGCAGTACTTC. The genes are TRBV14 and TRBJ2-7; D might be TRBD2 (6 bases). Germline V lookup: CDR1 SGHDN, CDR2 FVKESK. V gave up 1 base and J gave up 2 bases, with 12 bases separating them. The CDR3 is made up of 15 amino acids.